A selection of T cell receptor beta chains follows, all from one sample in a study of T-cell reconstitution after alpha-beta-depleted transplantation in children. TCRdb reprocessed the PCR reads via MiXCR and lists one record per CDR3 protein. The sample lists hundreds of thousands of distinct CDR3 sequences, 15% to 20% occurring once. The sequences come from PBMCs, mostly from graft donor cells, collected 360 days after TCRalphabeta/CD19-depleted stem cell transplant. Every receptor here comes from a boy under two years old who had a stem cell transplant for Wiskott-Aldrich syndrome, so the T cells may come from the graft donor. Both conserved end residues are part of each CDR3. D genes are given only for firm matches. Only part of the rows carry a size: once, few, many, or a class if the clone is expanded.

clone_size	j_call	v_call	d_call	cdr3_aa	cdr3_nt
once	TRBJ2-7	TRBV19	.	CASSIKGKANYEQYF	TGTGCCAGTAGTATAAAAGGGAAAGCCAACTACGAGCAGTACTTC
few	TRBJ2-7	TRBV18	TRBD1	CASSPRDRAHLRGEQYF	TGTGCCAGCTCACCACGGGACAGGGCGCATTTAAGAGGGGAGCAGTACTTC
many	TRBJ2-1	TRBV10-3	TRBD1	CAISESGTGVYEQFF	TGTGCCATCAGTGAGTCCGGGACAGGGGTTTATGAGCAGTTCTTC
few	TRBJ2-2	TRBV5-1	TRBD1	CASSMGQGGVTGELFF	TGCGCCAGCAGCATGGGACAGGGCGGTGTGACCGGGGAGCTGTTTTTT
few	TRBJ1-4	TRBV3-1	.	CASSTTGRVEKLFF	TGTGCCAGCAGCACAACAGGGAGGGTTGAAAAACTGTTTTTT
.	TRBJ2-5	TRBV20-1	TRBD2	CSASLAGGLVETQYF	TGCAGTGCTAGCCTAGCGGGAGGTCTCGTCGAGACCCAGTACTTC
.	TRBJ2-7	TRBV12-3/TRBV12-4	TRBD1	CASKTGGTYEQYF	TGTGCCAGCAAAACAGGGGGGACCTACGAGCAGTACTTC
.	TRBJ2-3	TRBV6-1	TRBD2	CASSSSGANTDTQYF	TGTGCCAGCAGCTCTAGCGGGGCGAACACAGATACGCAGTATTTT
.	TRBJ1-6	TRBV4-1	TRBD1	CASSQDGTGYNSPLHF	TGCGCCAGCAGCCAAGATGGGACAGGGTATAATTCACCCCTCCACTTT
.	TRBJ2-1	TRBV5-1	TRBD1	CASSVLQGNEQFF	TGCGCCAGCAGCGTATTACAGGGGAATGAGCAGTTCTTC
few	TRBJ2-6	TRBV12-3/TRBV12-4	.	CASSSMGAGANVLTF	TGTGCCAGCAGTTCCATGGGGGCTGGGGCCAACGTCCTGACTTTC
.	TRBJ1-2	TRBV5-1	TRBD1	CASSKSGQGYGYTF	TGCGCCAGCAGCAAATCCGGACAGGGGTACGGCTACACCTTC
.	TRBJ2-1	TRBV10-3	.	CAISEQLGNEQFF	TGTGCCATCAGTGAGCAGCTAGGGAATGAGCAGTTCTTC
.	TRBJ2-7	TRBV12-3/TRBV12-4	.	CASSLRDSTSYEQYF	TGTGCCAGCAGTTTACGGGACTCCACCTCCTACGAGCAGTACTTC
.	TRBJ1-2	TRBV7-2	.	CASSLGLWGTNYGYTF	TGTGCCAGCAGCTTAGGGCTGTGGGGAACTAACTATGGCTACACCTTC
few	TRBJ2-7	TRBV20-1	TRBD2	CTPILVRGDEQYF	TGCACCCCGATACTAGTGCGGGGGGACGAGCAGTACTTC
few	TRBJ2-5	TRBV3-1	.	CASSQTYRGGETQYF	TGTGCCAGCAGCCAAACGTACAGGGGAGGAGAGACCCAGTACTTC